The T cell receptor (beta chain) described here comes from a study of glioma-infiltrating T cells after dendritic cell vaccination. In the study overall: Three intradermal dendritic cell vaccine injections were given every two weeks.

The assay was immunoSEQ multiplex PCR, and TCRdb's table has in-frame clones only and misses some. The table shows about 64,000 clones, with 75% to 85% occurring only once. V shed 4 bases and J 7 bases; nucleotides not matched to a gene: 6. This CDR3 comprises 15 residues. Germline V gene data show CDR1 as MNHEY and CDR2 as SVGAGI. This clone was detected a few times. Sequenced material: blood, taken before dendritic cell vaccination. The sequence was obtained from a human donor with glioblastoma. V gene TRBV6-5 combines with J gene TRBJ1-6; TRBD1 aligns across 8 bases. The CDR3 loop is CASSSGTGRNSPLHF. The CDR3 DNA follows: TGTGCCAGCAGTTCCGGGACAGGCAGGAATTCACCCCTCCACTTT.